Here is one TCR beta chain with its context. Its antigen remains unknown. This specimen belongs to a study of T cell responses to AZD1222 COVID-19 vaccine. Study as a whole: Researchers grouped second doses given at about 4 or about 12 weeks into one pool.

CDR3 length: 11 residues. The V gene's germline CDR1 is SEHNR and CDR2 FQNEAQ (reference sequence). V dropped 2 bases and J dropped 2 bases, with 0 bases sitting between them. The protocol was immunoSEQ multiplex PCR, while the TCRdb copy is restricted to in-frame clones and leaves out a portion. The sample has some 200,000 clones; approximately 91% are singletons. Study outcomes and limitations: Spike-specific TCR breadth rose after two AZD1222 doses, and depth rose as well. The number of AZD1222 recipients seropositive at baseline was only 6 or 7. Clonal diversity was possibly underestimated; the donors were predominantly white British and more often female.

Sequenced here: peripheral blood, sampled on day 0 of AZD1222 vaccination. The receptor's source is an adult in good health. The chain employs TRBV7-9 and TRBJ1-2; D remains unclear. The CDR3 DNA reads TGTGCCAGCAGCTTAAACTATGGCTACACCTTC. The encoded protein is CASSLNYGYTF.